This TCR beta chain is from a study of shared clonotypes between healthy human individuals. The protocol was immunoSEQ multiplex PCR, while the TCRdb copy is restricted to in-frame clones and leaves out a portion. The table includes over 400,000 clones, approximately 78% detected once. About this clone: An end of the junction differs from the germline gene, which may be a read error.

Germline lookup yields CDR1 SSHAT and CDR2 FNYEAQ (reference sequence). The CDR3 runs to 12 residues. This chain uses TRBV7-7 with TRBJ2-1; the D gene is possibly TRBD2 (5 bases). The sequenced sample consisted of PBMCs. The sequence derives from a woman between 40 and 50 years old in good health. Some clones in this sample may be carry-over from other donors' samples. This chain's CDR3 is CASSSDRGEQFF. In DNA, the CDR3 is TGTGCTAGCAGCTCCGACCGGGGTGAGCAGTTCTTC.